The entry that follows covers one T cell receptor (beta chain) sequence. The CDR3 is 12 residues long. The germline V gene has CDR1 GTSNPN and CDR2 SVGIG (reference sequence). The V and J ends lost 2 bases and 8 bases respectively, with 12 bases between them. Following RNA extraction, reverse transcription yielded cDNA that acted as the sequencing template. Using immunoSEQ multiplex PCR, the repertoire was profiled, and TCRdb retains in-frame clones only, with some absent. The sample consists of some 210,000 clones, just over 65% of them appearing once. Treatment specified: oral pan-JAK inhibitor, 5-10 mg twice daily. This sample was taken from a study of CD8+ T cells in alopecia areata.

The J gene is TRBJ1-1, the V gene TRBV30, with a tentative D call TRBD1 (5 bases). The sequenced sample was CD4+ T cells sorted from blood, obtained at week 44, from a patient treated with tofacitinib. This clonotype was obtained from a human donor with alopecia areata. The CDR3 loop is CAWSRGVAEAFF. CDR3 nucleotide sequence: TGTGCCTGGAGTCGGGGGGTGGCCGAAGCTTTCTTT. Together with reference TRBV30 and TRBJ1-1, the CDR3 gives the full variable domain: SQTIHQWPATLVQPVGSPLSLECTVEGTSNPNLYWYRQAAGRGLQLLFYSVGIGQISSEVPQNLSASRPQDRQFILSSKKLLLSDSGFYLCAWSRGVAEAFFGQGTRLTVV.